This T cell receptor (beta chain) was profiled in a study of blood T cell repertoires in COVID-19. Study-wide background: Acute-phase and convalescent COVID-19 samples originated in the United States, Italy and Spain.

Libraries were prepared by immunoSEQ multiplex PCR; TCRdb keeps only in-frame clonotypes and omits some of them. The table shows approximately 220,000 clones, with roughly 80% occurring only once. The CDR3 consists of 15 residues. The V and J ends lost 0 bases and 0 bases respectively, with 11 bases between them. CDR1 is GTSNPN, CDR2 SVGIG, per germline (reference sequence). This receptor was obtained from a woman between 40 and 50 years old with acute COVID-19. The source material was PBMCs or T cells enriched from blood (not recorded which). The chain links TRBV30 to TRBJ1-2; D is uncertain. The CDR3 sequence is CAWSVGSGSNYGYTF. DNA of the CDR3: TGTGCCTGGAGTGTAGGATCAGGATCTAACTATGGCTACACCTTC.